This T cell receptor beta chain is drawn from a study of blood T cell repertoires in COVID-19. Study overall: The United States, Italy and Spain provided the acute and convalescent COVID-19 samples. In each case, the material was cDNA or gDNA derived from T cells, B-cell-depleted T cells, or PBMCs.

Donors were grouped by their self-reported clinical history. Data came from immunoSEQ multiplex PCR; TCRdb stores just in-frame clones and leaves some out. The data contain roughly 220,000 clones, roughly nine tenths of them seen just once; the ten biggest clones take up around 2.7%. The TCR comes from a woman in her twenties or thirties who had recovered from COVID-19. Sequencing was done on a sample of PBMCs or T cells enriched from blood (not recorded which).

In DNA, the CDR3 is TGTGCCAGCTCACCTGTTTCCGACAGGGTAAATTCACCCCTCCACTTT. Translated, it gives CASSPVSDRVNSPLHF. The gene calls are TRBV18 and TRBJ1-6, with 7 bases matching TRBD1. V gave up 3 bases and J gave up 7 bases; unmatched junction bases: 9. Germline V lookup: CDR1 KGHSH, CDR2 LQKENI. CDR3 size: 16 residues.